Presented here are 20 T cell receptor beta chains from one specimen sequenced in a study of regulatory T cells in long-lasting Graves disease. With iRepertoire HTBI primers and Arm-PCR of CDR3 regions, TCR beta libraries were built. TCRdb reanalysed the multiplex PCR reads using MiXCR and keeps one entry per CDR3 protein. Of about 500,000 distinct CDR3 sequences listed, roughly 15% are singletons. Documented time point: newly diagnosed GD, antithyroid drugs for less than 3 months. PBMC RNA was the source of the TCR library. These data were likewise used in another study, on T cells in Graves' hyperthyroidism and ophthalmopathy.

The material sequenced was peripheral blood mononuclear cells (PBMCs), taken at new diagnosis, from a patient treated with antithyroid drugs. Every receptor here comes from a man in his forties or fifties with Graves disease.

This clonotype was detected ten times or more. This rearrangement joins TRBV2 to TRBJ2-1; the match to TRBD2 covers 12 bases. J gave up 8 bases and V 4 bases, and 9 bases lay outside the gene matches. Germline CDR1 SNHLY, CDR2 FYNNEI. The CDR3 sequence is 16 residues long. This CDR3 is CASSVTSGSGYDEQFF. For the CDR3, the DNA is TGTGCCAGCAGTGTGACTAGCGGGAGTGGATACGATGAGCAGTTCTTC. The full variable domain, with the rest looked up from reference TRBV2 and TRBJ2-1, is EPEVTQTPSHQVTQMGQEVILRCVPISNHLYFYWYRQILGQKVEFLVSFYNNEISEKSEIFDDQFSVERPDGSNFTLKIRSTKLEDSAMYFCASSVTSGSGYDEQFFGPGTRLTVL.

The sample holds many counts of this clonotype. The V gene is TRBV11-3, the J gene TRBJ2-1; D not certain. The CDR3 spans 12 residues. Germline CDR1 and CDR2: SGHNT and YENEEA. V lost 4 bases and J lost 6, with 7 bases in between. In nucleotides, the CDR3 is TGTGCCAGCAGCTATAGGACCAATGAGCAGTTCTTC. Its translation is CASSYRTNEQFF.

In this sample, this clonotype turned up many times. The chain recombines TRBV5-1 with TRBJ2-5; D is undetermined. The germline V gene has CDR1 SGHRS and CDR2 YFSETQ. This CDR3 has 14 residues. Trimming stripped 0 bases from V and 3 bases from J, with 9 bases between. The chain's CDR3 is CASSLVAGKETQYF. DNA for the CDR3: TGCGCCAGCAGCTTGGTTGCAGGCAAAGAGACCCAGTACTTC.

The table lists this clonotype with many counts. The gene calls are TRBV18 and TRBJ2-5; 13 nucleotides align to TRBD2. Germline loops: CDR1 KGHSH, CDR2 LQKENI. The CDR3 loop spans 16 amino acids. Trimming cost V 3 bases and J 4 bases; bases outside gene matches: 5. The CDR3 protein is CASSPPGLAGRETQYF. The CDR3 bases are TGTGCCAGCTCACCCCCGGGACTAGCGGGAAGAGAGACCCAGTACTTC.

This clonotype was detected ten times or more. The V gene is TRBV13, the J gene TRBJ1-1, with a tentative D call TRBD1 (6 bases). Between the trimmed V and J ends, which lost 6 bases and 0 bases, there was a span of 14 bases. The germline V gene has CDR1 PRHDT and CDR2 FYEKMQ (reference sequence). This CDR3 is 15 amino acids long. The CDR3 region has the DNA TGTGCCAGCAGACGATCCGGGACATTGAACACTGAAGCTTTCTTT. It specifies CASRRSGTLNTEAFF.

Regarding this clonotype: This could be a read error, since a much larger clone is one nucleotide away. V gene TRBV9 combines with J gene TRBJ2-3, with D possibly called TRBD1 or TRBD2 (6 bases each). The CDR3 sequence is 15 residues long. Germline V gene data show CDR1 as SGDLS and CDR2 as YYNGEE. The CDR3 sequence is CASSVAQGGTDTRYF. The CDR3 DNA reads as TGTGCCAGCAGCGTAGCACAGGGAGGCACAGATACGCGGTATTTT.

In its sample, this clonotype was seen a few times. This chain links TRBV11-2 with TRBJ2-1; TRBD1 matches 12 bases. With V trimmed by 6 bases and J by 7 bases, 7 bases remained unmatched. CDR1 and CDR2 from the germline V gene are SGHAT and FQNNGV. The CDR3 sequence is 15 residues long. CDR3: CASRSGTGGLNEQFF. The CDR3 region has the DNA TGTGCCAGCAGATCCGGGACAGGGGGCTTAAATGAGCAGTTCTTC.

The sample holds many counts of this clonotype. The chain has TRBV20-1 and TRBJ2-5, with 9 bases identical to TRBD2. Losses at the gene ends were 3 bases for V and 5 bases for J; bases not matched to a gene: 7. Germline lookup yields CDR1 DFQATT and CDR2 SNEGSKA (reference sequence). This CDR3 is built from 14 residues. CDR3 in DNA: TGCAGTGCTAGTCTAGCGGGGAGGTCGGAGACCCAGTACTTC. Its protein is CSASLAGRSETQYF.

This clonotype has more than one count but fewer than ten. The chain carries TRBV15 and TRBJ2-1; no clear D gene. This CDR3 region has 15 residues. Germline lookup yields CDR1 LNHNV and CDR2 YYDKDF (reference sequence). V was pared by 5 bases and J by 5 bases, with 16 bases between. The CDR3 DNA reads TGTGCCACCAGCGTGCCACGGACGGCACACAATGAGCAGTTCTTC. Amino acid sequence: CATSVPRTAHNEQFF. Full variable domain (outside the CDR3, taken from reference TRBV15 and TRBJ2-1): DAMVIQNPRYQVTQFGKPVTLSCSQTLNHNVMYWYQQKSSQAPKLLFHYYDKDFNNEADTPDNFQSRRPNTSFCFLDIRSPGLGDTAMYLCATSVPRTAHNEQFFGPGTRLTVL.

This chain links TRBV6-7 with TRBJ1-1; a possible D gene is TRBD1 (5 bases). TRBV6-7 qualifies as an ORF whose function is uncertain. This CDR3 comprises 14 residues. Trimming took 7 bases from V and 1 from J, leaving 13 bases between them. The chain's CDR3 is CASTPGRRNTEAFF. The CDR3 DNA sequence: TGTGCCAGCACTCCGGGACGGAGGAACACTGAAGCTTTCTTT.

This clonotype was found a few times. The chain recombines TRBV29-1 with TRBJ2-7; maybe TRBD2 (6 bases). CDR3 size: 12 residues. V lost 5 bases to trimming and J lost 2 bases, with 10 bases between them. The germline V gene has CDR1 SQVTM and CDR2 ANQGSEA. The chain's CDR3 is CSVRWGAYEQYF. The CDR3 nucleotides read TGCAGCGTTAGATGGGGGGCCTACGAGCAGTACTTC.

A note on this clonotype: One end of the junction varies from germline; a read error may be responsible. The rearrangement joins TRBV10-3 to TRBJ1-2, with 10 positions matching TRBD1. Germline CDR1 ENHRY, CDR2 SYGVKD. This CDR3 has 16 amino acids. The chain's CDR3 is CVISDPGTGAPYGYTF. CDR3 DNA sequence: TGTGTCATCAGTGATCCCGGGACAGGGGCCCCCTATGGCTACACCTTC.

The chain joins TRBV20-1 to TRBJ2-2; TRBD2 matches 9 bases. The CDR3 extends over 16 amino acids. Germline V gives CDR1 DFQATT, CDR2 SNEGSKA (reference sequence). The ends lost 3 bases at V and 1 base at J; junction bases unmatched: 6. The CDR3 DNA reads as TGCAGTGCTAGGGGCCGACTAGCGGTGAACACCGGGGAGCTGTTTTTT. Amino acids: CSARGRLAVNTGELFF.

This clonotype was observed many times. CDR3 region: CASSYGGLAGNQPQHF. The CDR3 DNA reads TGTGCCAGCAGCTACGGGGGGCTGGCGGGCAATCAGCCCCAGCATTTT. The chain is built from TRBV3-1 and TRBJ1-5; D is perhaps TRBD1 (6 bases). The V gene lost 5 bases and the J gene lost 2 bases, with 16 bases spanning the gap. Per the germline V gene, CDR1 is LGHDT and CDR2 is YNNKEL (reference sequence). There are 16 residues in the CDR3.

V gene TRBV11-2 combines with J gene TRBJ1-2, with 7 bases lining up with TRBD1. The V gene end was trimmed by 5 bases and the J gene end by 4 bases; junction bases not matched to a gene: 7. The germline gives CDR1 SGHAT, CDR2 FQNNGV. The CDR3 runs to 14 residues. The CDR3 bases are TGTGCCAGCAGCCGATCGACAGGGCCCTATGGCTACACCTTC. This sequence encodes CASSRSTGPYGYTF.

The table lists this clonotype with many counts. The V and J genes are TRBV12-3 or TRBV12-4 and TRBJ2-7; 9 bases agree with TRBD2. The CDR3 is 15 residues long. Trimming at V came to 5 bases and at J to 0 bases, leaving 5 bases not matched to a gene. Here the CDR3 DNA reads TGTGCCAGCAGTCCTGGGACTAGCAGCTCCTACGAGCAGTACTTC. Translating it yields CASSPGTSSSYEQYF.

This clonotype turned up a few times. Just one base apart from a much larger clone, this may be a read error. The V and J genes are TRBV2 and TRBJ1-1, with TRBD1 identical over 10 bases. There are 14 residues in the CDR3. Germline CDR1 is SNHLY and CDR2 is FYNNEI. Losses at the gene ends were 7 bases for V and 2 bases for J; bases not matched to a gene: 4. The CDR3 coding sequence is TGTGCCAGCAAAGGGGACAGGGGAAACACTGAAGCTTTCTTT. It is translated as CASKGDRGNTEAFF.

The chain employs TRBV10-3 and TRBJ2-3; possibly TRBD2 for D (6 bases). The CDR3 runs to 14 residues. V was shortened by 2 bases and J by 7 bases, with 13 bases between the two germline ends. The germline V gene has CDR1 ENHRY and CDR2 SYGVKD. This CDR3 is CAISESGRPNTQYF. DNA for the CDR3: TGTGCCATCAGTGAGAGCGGGCGTCCCAATACGCAGTATTTT.

This clonotype was counted only a few times. The chain joins TRBV13 to TRBJ2-2; D is perhaps TRBD1 or TRBD2 (5 bases each). The CDR3 is 14 amino acids. V was shortened by 8 bases and J by 6 bases, with 16 bases between the two germline ends. Per the germline V gene, CDR1 is PRHDT and CDR2 is FYEKMQ (reference sequence). CDR3 nucleotide sequence: TGTGCCAGCGGCACCGGGGCTAGGGCCGGGGAGCTGTTTTTT. Protein product: CASGTGARAGELFF.

This clonotype was counted ten times or more. The chain is built from TRBV11-3 and TRBJ2-1; 9 nucleotides agree with TRBD1. Germline trimming cut 5 bases from V and 4 bases from J; bases unmatched to any gene: 15. CDR1 and CDR2 from the germline V gene are SGHNT and YENEEA. This CDR3 comprises 18 residues. The CDR3 region has the DNA TGTGCCAGCAGCCCAGATCGCGTACAGGGGGCCGGTTACAATGAGCAGTTCTTC. Translation: CASSPDRVQGAGYNEQFF.